Detailed here is one TCR beta chain. From germline, CDR1 is SGHRS and CDR2 YFSETQ. The CDR3 is 13 residues long. After removal of 4 bases from V and 7 bases from J, the junction contained 4 bases not matched to a gene. Assay used: immunoSEQ multiplex PCR; TCRdb lists only in-frame clones, some missing. The sample comprises some 500,000 clones, about 96% of which are singletons, and 0.05% to 0.07% rests with the top ten. This specimen comes from a study of shared clonotypes between healthy human individuals. The source is a woman aged 25 to 39 in good health. The V and J genes are TRBV5-1 and TRBJ2-2; TRBD1 aligns across 7 bases. The sequenced sample was naive CD4+ T cells sorted from blood. The subset is: CD45RA+ positively selected. The CDR3 nucleotides read TGCGCCAGCAGCACGGGACAGCTCGGGGAGCTGTTTTTT. Residues: CASSTGQLGELFF.